A single sample is the source of the 22 T cell receptor beta chains below, sequenced in a study of T cells after yellow fever vaccination. TCRdb independently ran MiXCR on the 5' RACE reads; one entry per CDR3 protein. The data show 400,000 to 650,000 distinct CDR3 sequences, 20% to 25% seen once. This specimen was PBMCs, taken around 3 weeks after the first yellow fever vaccination. These receptors came from a man aged 18-30 years who received the YFV17D yellow fever vaccine.

The genes are TRBV6-4 and TRBJ2-7, with a weak D call TRBD1 (6 bases). There are 14 residues in the CDR3. The V gene's germline CDR1 is MRHNA and CDR2 SNTAGT. The V end lost 7 bases, the J end lost 2 bases, and 15 bases lay between the germline ends. The CDR3 here is CASKGTPEPYEQYV. The CDR3 DNA follows: TGTGCCAGCAAAGGGACACCCGAGCCCTACGAGCAGTACGTC.

The chain carries TRBV5-6 and TRBJ2-7; TRBD2 matches at 14 bases. Germline trimming cut 3 bases from V and 9 bases from J; bases unmatched to any gene: 5. Germline CDR1 is SGHDT and CDR2 is YYEEEE. The CDR3 is 14 residues long. The CDR3 reads CASSSGLAGGVQYF. The CDR3 DNA reads TGTGCCAGCAGCTCCGGACTAGCGGGGGGTGTGCAGTACTTC.

In DNA, the CDR3 is TGCGCCAGCAGCTTGGCAGGGACGGCCTACGAGCAGTACTTC. Its protein product is CASSLAGTAYEQYF. The chain is built from TRBV5-1 and TRBJ2-7, with D possibly being TRBD1 or TRBD2 (5 bases each). Trimming left V 0 bases short and J 2 bases short, with 9 bases between. The CDR3 spans 14 residues. From germline, CDR1 is SGHRS and CDR2 YFSETQ. Combining the CDR3 with reference TRBV5-1 and TRBJ2-7 gives the whole variable domain KAGVTQTPRYLIKTRGQQVTLSCSPISGHRSVSWYQQTPGQGLQFLFEYFSETQRNKGNFPGRFSGRQFSNSRSEMNVSTLELGDSALYLCASSLAGTAYEQYFGPGTRLTVT.

The chain links TRBV7-9 to TRBJ1-4; 7 bases fit TRBD1. The CDR3 has 14 amino acids. With 5 bases clipped from V and 4 bases from J, the junction kept 4 bases outside the gene matches. In germline, CDR1 is SEHNR, CDR2 FQNEAQ (reference sequence). The CDR3 reads CASSPTGNNEKLFF. In DNA form, the CDR3 reads TGTGCCAGCAGCCCGACAGGGAATAATGAAAAACTGTTTTTT. Full variable domain (rest looked up from reference TRBV7-9 and TRBJ1-4): DTGVSQNPRHKITKRGQNVTFRCDPISEHNRLYWYRQTLGQGPEFLTYFQNEAQLEKSRLLSDRFSAERPKGSFSTLEIQRTEQGDSAMYLCASSPTGNNEKLFFGSGTQLSVL.

This rearrangement joins TRBV3-1 to TRBJ2-5; D may be TRBD2 (7 bases). This CDR3 is 15 amino acids long. Germline assignment: CDR1 LGHDT and CDR2 YNNKEL (reference sequence). Trimming shortened V by 3 bases and J by 2 bases, and 13 bases separated the two germline ends. The CDR3 region is CASSQRGGLQETQYF. In DNA, the CDR3 is TGTGCCAGCAGCCAGAGGGGGGGCTTACAAGAGACCCAGTACTTC.

The chain joins TRBV13 to TRBJ2-7; TRBD1 matches 8 bases. The germline CDR1 and CDR2 sequences are PRHDT and FYEKMQ (reference sequence). The CDR3 loop spans 14 amino acids. The V gene end was trimmed by 4 bases and the J gene end by 5 bases; junction bases not matched to a gene: 7. The CDR3 bases are TGTGCCAGCAGCTCACAGGGGGGTAAGAACGAGCAGTACTTC. This encodes CASSSQGGKNEQYF.

In its sample, this clonotype was seen a few times. V gene TRBV12-3 or TRBV12-4 combines with J gene TRBJ2-3, with a tentative D call TRBD2 (6 bases). The ends were cut back, 7 bases at V and 6 bases at J, with 17 bases in the middle. The CDR3 runs to 14 residues. The CDR3 bases are TGTGCCAGCACCGGGACTTCGGGCGTCGATACGCAGTATTTT. Translation: CASTGTSGVDTQYF.

This clonotype was observed a few times. This chain uses TRBV19 with TRBJ1-1; D unresolved. The CDR3 consists of 13 residues. The germline CDR1 and CDR2 sequences are LNHDA and SQIVND (reference sequence). Trimming took 3 bases from V and 1 from J, leaving 6 bases between them. The CDR3 spells CASSIERNTEAFF. For the CDR3, the DNA is TGTGCCAGTAGTATTGAAAGGAACACTGAAGCTTTCTTT.

With respect to this clonotype: The CDR3 ends on some other residue instead of the conserved phenylalanine or tryptophan, so this is likely a read error. No DNA is shown, since the ends of the CDR3 on it are uncertain; the CDR3 is the one TCRdb lists. The V gene is TRBV6-1, the J gene TRBJ1-4; the listed D gene, TRBD1, was not tested against the DNA. The CDR3 adds up to 12 amino acids, both ends counted. Germline CDR1 reads MNHNS; CDR2 reads SASEGT. The CDR3 here is CASSEVGNGTSI.

This clonotype was seen repeatedly, ten times or more. The chain joins TRBV9 to TRBJ2-1; TRBD2 matches 7 bases. CDR1 and CDR2 (germline): SGDLS, YYNGEE. The CDR3 has 15 amino acids. V trimming: 6 bases; J trimming: 4 bases; junction bases outside the gene matches: 10. Here the CDR3 DNA reads TGTGCCAGCACGGTGGGAGGGGTGGCATACAATGAGCAGTTCTTC. It yields the protein CASTVGGVAYNEQFF.

This clonotype was counted many times. The rearrangement links TRBV5-1 to TRBJ1-1, with D possibly matching TRBD1 (6 bases). V lost 1 base to trimming and J lost 0 bases, with 7 bases between them. The CDR3 runs to 14 residues. CDR1 and CDR2 from the germline V gene are SGHRS and YFSETQ. CDR3 DNA: TGCGCCAGCAGCTTGCAGGGGATGAACACTGAAGCTTTCTTT. It yields the protein CASSLQGMNTEAFF.

This clonotype was seen more than once but under ten times. The chain links TRBV19 to TRBJ2-1, with D possibly being TRBD1 (5 bases). The CDR3 consists of 15 residues. CDR1 and CDR2 from the germline V gene are LNHDA and SQIVND (reference sequence). V was shortened by 1 base and J by 0 bases, with 7 bases between the two germline ends. The CDR3 spells CASSIGQSSYNEQFF. For the CDR3, the DNA is TGTGCCAGTAGTATAGGACAGAGCTCCTACAATGAGCAGTTCTTC.

This clonotype was picked up a small number of times. The gene calls are TRBV5-1 and TRBJ2-1; D is possibly TRBD1 or TRBD2 (5 bases each). The CDR3 covers 17 residues. V dropped 4 bases and J dropped 1 base, with 18 bases sitting between them. Per germline, CDR1 SGHRS and CDR2 YFSETQ. The CDR3, as DNA: TGCGCCAGCAGCGAAAGTTCTGGGGGAAATTCCTACAATGAGCAGTTCTTC. Translating gives CASSESSGGNSYNEQFF.

The chain carries TRBV4-3 and TRBJ2-7, with D unclear. CDR1 and CDR2 (germline): LGHNA, YSLEER. There are 14 residues in the CDR3. V was trimmed by 4 bases and J by 5 bases, leaving 15 bases between them. The CDR3 coding sequence is TGCGCCAGCAGCCTGTACCGGGCCGAGAACGAGCAGTACTTC. This codes for CASSLYRAENEQYF.

CDR3 sequence reads: CSVTPGPSNQPQHF. Written as DNA, the CDR3 is TGCAGCGTCACACCGGGACCAAGCAATCAGCCCCAGCATTTT. The gene calls are TRBV29-1 and TRBJ1-5; tentative D call: TRBD1 (5 bases). Germline V lookup: CDR1 SQVTM, CDR2 ANQGSEA. V shed 6 bases and J shed 1 base, with 13 bases lying between them. This CDR3 has 14 amino acids.

In this sample, this clonotype turned up a few times. V usage is TRBV5-1 and J usage is TRBJ2-3, with D possibly being TRBD1 (5 bases). Germline-derived CDR1 and CDR2 are SGHRS and YFSETQ. Trimming took off 2 bases at V and 2 bases at J, with 15 bases between the two ends. CDR3 size: 16 residues. The CDR3 sequence: CASSFYPGFTTDTQYF. CDR3 nucleotides: TGCGCCAGCAGCTTCTACCCAGGGTTTACCACAGATACGCAGTATTTT. Full variable domain (remainder filled in from reference TRBV5-1 and TRBJ2-3): KAGVTQTPRYLIKTRGQQVTLSCSPISGHRSVSWYQQTPGQGLQFLFEYFSETQRNKGNFPGRFSGRQFSNSRSEMNVSTLELGDSALYLCASSFYPGFTTDTQYFGPGTRLTVL.

V is TRBV2 and J is TRBJ2-1; D remains unclear. V was pared by 1 base and J by 5 bases, with 12 bases between. CDR3 length: 15 amino acids. CDR1 and CDR2 (germline): SNHLY, FYNNEI. CDR3 residues: CASSEVGTANNEQFF. The CDR3 DNA follows: TGTGCCAGCAGTGAAGTAGGAACGGCGAACAATGAGCAGTTCTTC.

This clonotype has more than one count but fewer than ten. The chain has TRBV6-5 and TRBJ2-1; 9 bases are shared with TRBD2. Trimming took 3 bases from V and 2 from J; bases not matched to a gene: 14. Germline assignment: CDR1 MNHEY and CDR2 SVGAGI. The CDR3 consists of 19 residues. CDR3 residues: CASSYSGSGGPTPYNEQFF. The DNA for the CDR3 is TGTGCCAGCAGTTATTCAGGTAGCGGGGGCCCTACTCCCTACAATGAGCAGTTCTTC.

Of note for this clonotype: This may be a read error: a much more frequent sequence differs by one nucleotide. The genes are TRBV2 and TRBJ2-5, with D unclear. This CDR3 has 11 amino acids. The germline CDR1 and CDR2 sequences are SNHLY and FYNNEI. Here the CDR3 DNA reads TGTGCCAGCAGTGAAGAGGAGACCCCGTACTTC. Its protein is CASSEEETPYF.

The chain carries TRBV25-1 and TRBJ1-2; D might be TRBD1 (5 bases). Germline V gene lookup returns CDR1 MGHDK and CDR2 SYGVNS. This CDR3 has 13 amino acids. Deletions cut 4 bases from V and 5 bases from J, with 11 bases between. The CDR3 region has the DNA TGTGCCAGCAGTGCCCCGGGGCAGTATGGCTACACCTTC. The encoded protein is CASSAPGQYGYTF.

This clonotype was detected a few times. V gene TRBV29-1 combines with J gene TRBJ2-3, with 8 positions matching TRBD2. V lost 2 bases and J lost 3; bases outside the gene matches: 4. Germline assignment: CDR1 SQVTM and CDR2 ANQGSEA. This CDR3 comprises 14 residues. CDR3 coding DNA: TGCAGCGTTGAAAATAGCGGGGAAACAGATACGCAGTATTTT. Amino acids: CSVENSGETDTQYF.

This clonotype is a singleton in its sample. This chain links TRBV12-3 or TRBV12-4 with TRBJ2-3; the D gene is possibly TRBD2 (7 bases). Trimming took off 3 bases at V and 2 bases at J, with 12 bases between the two ends. This CDR3 spans 15 amino acids. The CDR3 DNA follows: TGTGCCAGCAGTTTCGTTGCGGGGGCCACAGATACGCAGTATTTT. It codes for CASSFVAGATDTQYF.